These 14 T cell receptor beta chains were all obtained from the same sample, sequenced in a study of shared clonotypes between healthy human individuals. Some clones are missing from TCRdb's copy, which holds only in-frame ones; the method was immunoSEQ multiplex PCR. The table includes 2 million or so clones, roughly 94% detected once. Naive CD8 cells were CD45RO-negative, positively selected for CCR7, excluding terminally differentiated effector memory CD45RA+ cells. The sequenced sample consisted of naive CD8+ T cells sorted from blood. The source of these receptors is a man between 18 and 35 years old in good health.

This clone is a singleton in its sample. This chain connects TRBV27 to TRBJ1-2; 10 bases are shared with TRBD1. The CDR3 runs 13 residues. The V segment lost 5 bases and the J segment 6 bases; nucleotides outside the gene matches: 3. Looked up from germline, CDR1 is MNHEY and CDR2 is SMNVEV (reference sequence). This chain's CDR3 is CASSRQGADGYTF. CDR3 coding DNA: TGTGCCAGCAGTAGACAGGGGGCGGATGGCTACACCTTC.

The chain uses TRBV25-1 and TRBJ1-3; D is uncertain. Trimming pared 5 bases from V and 2 bases from J, leaving 16 bases between. Germline V gene data show CDR1 as MGHDK and CDR2 as SYGVNS. The length of the CDR3 is 16 residues. CDR3 residues: CASSFYTAGAGNTIYF. CDR3 nucleotide sequence: TGTGCCAGCAGTTTCTACACCGCCGGAGCTGGAAACACCATATATTTT.

This chain connects TRBV6-5 to TRBJ2-1; perhaps TRBD2 as D (5 bases). V was pared by 0 bases and J by 4 bases, with 13 bases between. Germline V lookup: CDR1 MNHEY, CDR2 SVGAGI. The CDR3 is made up of 16 amino acids. CDR3 nucleotide sequence: TGTGCCAGCAGTTACTCCGTTCCTAGCACATACAATGAGCAGTTCTTC. Translation: CASSYSVPSTYNEQFF.

This sequence joins TRBV4-1 and TRBJ2-1; the D is unclear. There are 12 residues in the CDR3. Germline V gene data show CDR1 as MGHRA and CDR2 as YSYEKL. The ends were cut back, 1 base at V and 9 bases at J, with 7 bases in the middle. As DNA, the CDR3 is TGCGCCAGCAGCCAAGTCAACCGTGAGCAGTTCTTC. It codes for CASSQVNREQFF.

The genes are TRBV7-2 and TRBJ2-3, with TRBD2 matching over 10 bases. The CDR3 consists of 17 residues. J was trimmed by 2 bases and V by 2 bases; bases with no gene match: 7. Germline V gives CDR1 SGHTA, CDR2 FQGNSA. The DNA of the CDR3 is TGTGCCAGCAGCTTATGGCTAGCGGGGGCCCTCACAGATACGCAGTATTTT. Its translation: CASSLWLAGALTDTQYF.

The chain is built from TRBV18 and TRBJ2-7, with D tentatively TRBD1 (5 bases). The CDR3 sequence is 16 residues long. In germline, CDR1 is KGHSH, CDR2 LQKENI. V was clipped by 3 bases and J by 6 bases, with 21 bases between them. CDR3: CASSPEGRVVRGEQYF. In nucleotides, the CDR3 is TGTGCCAGCTCACCGGAAGGCAGGGTGGTAAGGGGCGAGCAGTACTTC.

This clone appeared once. The chain recombines TRBV30 with TRBJ1-6; maybe TRBD1 (5 bases). V was trimmed by 5 bases and J by 8 bases, leaving 19 bases between them. Germline CDR1 GTSNPN, CDR2 SVGIG (reference sequence). This CDR3 is 15 amino acids long. The CDR3 DNA is TGTGCCTGGTCGACGACTGGGGCGTGGGATTCACCCCTCCACTTT. As protein: CAWSTTGAWDSPLHF.

The gene calls are TRBV5-4 and TRBJ2-2; 8 nucleotides line up with TRBD1. This CDR3 is 12 amino acids long. Unmatched junction bases numbered 4, after V lost 10 bases and J lost 5 bases. Looked up from germline, CDR1 is SGHNT and CDR2 is YYREEE (reference sequence). The CDR3 DNA reads as TGTGCCTCAGGGGGCATTACCGGGGAGCTGTTTTTT. Translation: CASGGITGELFF. The whole variable domain, filled in from reference TRBV5-4 and TRBJ2-2, reads ETGVTQSPTHLIKTRGQQVTLRCSSQSGHNTVSWYQQALGQGPQFIFQYYREEENGRGNFPPRFSGLQFPNYSSELNVNALELDDSALYLCASGGITGELFFGEGSRLTVL.

This chain joins TRBV9 and TRBJ2-2, with D possibly matching TRBD2 (6 bases). The ends were cut back, 3 bases at V and 0 bases at J, with 15 bases in the middle. CDR3 length: 17 residues. The germline CDR1 and CDR2 sequences are SGDLS and YYNGEE. CDR3: CASSAILAYTNTGELFF. CDR3 coding DNA: TGTGCCAGCAGCGCCATCCTAGCGTATACGAACACCGGGGAGCTGTTTTTT.

The chain employs TRBV7-2 and TRBJ2-1; maybe TRBD2 (5 bases). The V and J ends lost 0 bases and 1 base respectively, with 10 bases between them. Germline V gives CDR1 SGHTA, CDR2 FQGNSA. This CDR3 spans 16 amino acids. In DNA, the CDR3 is TGTGCCAGCAGCTTAGCGTCAGCGGAGTCCTACAATGAGCAGTTCTTC. Translation: CASSLASAESYNEQFF.

The J gene is TRBJ2-7, the V gene TRBV7-9; possibly TRBD2 for D (6 bases). Germline assignment: CDR1 SEHNR and CDR2 FQNEAQ (reference sequence). This CDR3 spans 15 amino acids. V gave up 5 bases and J gave up 0 bases, with 14 bases separating them. The CDR3 loop is CASSPTGGISYEQYF. The CDR3 bases are TGTGCCAGCAGCCCGACCGGAGGGATCTCCTACGAGCAGTACTTC.

Note on this clone: In the same sample, other DNA sequences code for this CDR3. The rearrangement joins TRBV6-5 to TRBJ2-7; D tentatively fits TRBD1 or TRBD2 (5 bases each). Trimming cost V 0 bases and J 3 bases, with 9 bases left between them. Germline V gives CDR1 MNHEY, CDR2 SVGAGI. CDR3 length: 14 residues. For the CDR3, the DNA is TGTGCCAGCAGTTACTCCTCTGGGGGCTACGAGCAGTACTTC. As protein: CASSYSSGGYEQYF.

The gene calls are TRBV4-2 and TRBJ2-2, with no clear D. Germline CDR1 and CDR2: LGHNA and YNFKEQ. V lost 4 bases and J 4 bases, leaving 13 bases between the germline ends. The CDR3 runs to 15 residues. Written as DNA, the CDR3 is TGTGCCAGCAGCCCCCGATCCCCCAGCACCGGGGAGCTGTTTTTT. Translation gives CASSPRSPSTGELFF.

The chain uses TRBV6-5 and TRBJ2-7; D unresolved. The CDR3 has 13 amino acids. Deletions cut 0 bases from V and 3 bases from J, with 6 bases between. Looked up from germline, CDR1 is MNHEY and CDR2 is SVGAGI. The CDR3 nucleotides read TGTGCCAGCAGTTACTCGAGGTTCTACGAGCAGTACTTC. Its translation is CASSYSRFYEQYF.